One and the same sample provided the 10 T cell receptor beta chains below, sequenced in a study of T cell repertoires in cytomegalovirus infection. Antigens of these TCRs are unknown. MiXCR, applied by TCRdb to the reads, yields one record per CDR3 protein. The sample gives approximately 300,000 distinct CDR3 sequences, around 25% of which show up once; less than 15% is in the top ten. Sequenced here: cultured PBMCs, sampled from culture after CMV antigen stimulation. The origin of the receptors is a human donor in good health (CMV status not recorded). Some clones in this sample may be carry-over from other donors' samples.

With respect to this clonotype: The DNA is omitted, as the CDR3 cannot be located on it reliably, and the CDR3 follows TCRdb's listing. V and J are TRBV9 and TRBJ1-2; TRBD1 was called by the table and not checked on the DNA. Germline CDR1 is SGDLS and CDR2 is YYNGEE. The length of the CDR3 is 13 amino acids, counting both ends. The CDR3 here is CASSPGTVGGGAF.

This clonotype was seen only a few times. CDR3 bases: TGTGCCACCGGGACAGACACAAATCAGCCCCAGCATTTT. It yields the protein CATGTDTNQPQHF. The gene calls are TRBV6-1 and TRBJ1-5; 7 nucleotides match TRBD1. Per germline, CDR1 MNHNS and CDR2 SASEGT. Trimming removed 10 bases from V and 4 bases from J; junction bases left unmatched: 7. The CDR3 spans 13 residues.

The rearrangement joins TRBV12-3 or TRBV12-4 to TRBJ2-1, with TRBD2 matching over 7 bases. V shed 4 bases and J 7 bases; nucleotides not matched to a gene: 7. The CDR3 has 14 residues. CDR3 sequence reads: CASSSGPRGNEQFF. The CDR3, as DNA: TGTGCCAGCAGTTCTGGGCCGCGGGGGAATGAGCAGTTCTTC.

Only a few counts were recorded for this clonotype. The gene calls are TRBV6-5 and TRBJ1-6; D gene unclear. Trimming pared 8 bases from V and 10 bases from J, leaving 21 bases between. The CDR3 runs 15 residues. Germline V CDR1 and CDR2: MNHEY, SVGAGI. The CDR3 DNA reads TGTGCCAGCGGTCATGATACGGGGAAAGGGTCACCCCTCCACTTT. It codes for CASGHDTGKGSPLHF.

The rearrangement links TRBV7-2 to TRBJ2-7, with 12 positions matching TRBD2. Per germline, CDR1 SGHTA and CDR2 FQGNSA. V lost 3 bases, J lost 5 bases, and 5 bases stayed unmatched. This CDR3 comprises 15 residues. The CDR3 nucleotides are TGTGCCAGCAGCTTCGACGGACTAGCGGGAAACGAGCAGTACGTC. This codes for CASSFDGLAGNEQYV.

The chain employs TRBV27 and TRBJ1-4, with a possible D match to TRBD1 (5 bases). Deletions cut 6 bases from V and 6 bases from J, with 8 bases between. Germline V gives CDR1 MNHEY, CDR2 SMNVEV (reference sequence). The CDR3 consists of 12 residues. CDR3 nucleotide sequence: TGTGCCAGCAGCAGGGCGCATGAAAAACTGTTTTTT. Translated: CASSRAHEKLFF. Using reference TRBV27 and TRBJ1-4 for the parts outside the CDR3, the full variable domain is EAQVTQNPRYLITVTGKKLTVTCSQNMNHEYMSWYRQDPGLGLRQIYYSMNVEVTDKGDVPEGYKVSRKEKRNFPLILESPSPNQTSLYFCASSRAHEKLFFGSGTQLSVL.

The chain employs TRBV28 and TRBJ1-1; D unclear. CDR1 is MDHEN and CDR2 is SYDVKM in the germline V gene. Between the trimmed V and J ends, which lost 4 bases and 5 bases, there was a span of 17 bases. The CDR3 runs to 15 residues. The CDR3 sequence: CASSSDGWAVTEAFF. In nucleotides, the CDR3 is TGTGCCAGCAGTTCAGACGGGTGGGCGGTTACTGAAGCTTTCTTT. Full variable domain (remainder filled in from reference TRBV28 and TRBJ1-1): DVKVTQSSRYLVKRTGEKVFLECVQDMDHENMFWYRQDPGLGLRLIYFSYDVKMKEKGDIPEGYSVSREKKERFSLILESASTNQTSMYLCASSSDGWAVTEAFFGQGTRLTVV.

This clonotype was counted between two and nine times. The chain uses TRBV12-3 or TRBV12-4 and TRBJ1-6; no clear D. CDR3 length equals 15 residues. Trimming cost V 3 bases and J 7 bases, with 13 bases left between them. The CDR3 DNA is TGTGCCAGCAGTTTCCTAGGGAATTCGAATTCACCCCTCCACTTT. As protein: CASSFLGNSNSPLHF.

V gene TRBV12-3 or TRBV12-4 combines with J gene TRBJ2-5, with D unclear. Trimming took off 5 bases at V and 3 bases at J, with 7 bases between the two ends. This CDR3 region has 12 residues. The CDR3 loop reads CASSPLKETQYF. The DNA for the CDR3 is TGTGCCAGCAGTCCTCTGAAAGAGACCCAGTACTTC.

The V gene is TRBV6-5, the J gene TRBJ2-2; no firm D call. Between the trimmed V and J ends, which lost 0 bases and 5 bases, there was a span of 4 bases. The germline gives CDR1 MNHEY, CDR2 SVGAGI. This CDR3 spans 13 amino acids. The DNA for the CDR3 is TGTGCCAGCAGTTACTCGCAAACCGGGGAGCTGTTTTTT. Residues: CASSYSQTGELFF.